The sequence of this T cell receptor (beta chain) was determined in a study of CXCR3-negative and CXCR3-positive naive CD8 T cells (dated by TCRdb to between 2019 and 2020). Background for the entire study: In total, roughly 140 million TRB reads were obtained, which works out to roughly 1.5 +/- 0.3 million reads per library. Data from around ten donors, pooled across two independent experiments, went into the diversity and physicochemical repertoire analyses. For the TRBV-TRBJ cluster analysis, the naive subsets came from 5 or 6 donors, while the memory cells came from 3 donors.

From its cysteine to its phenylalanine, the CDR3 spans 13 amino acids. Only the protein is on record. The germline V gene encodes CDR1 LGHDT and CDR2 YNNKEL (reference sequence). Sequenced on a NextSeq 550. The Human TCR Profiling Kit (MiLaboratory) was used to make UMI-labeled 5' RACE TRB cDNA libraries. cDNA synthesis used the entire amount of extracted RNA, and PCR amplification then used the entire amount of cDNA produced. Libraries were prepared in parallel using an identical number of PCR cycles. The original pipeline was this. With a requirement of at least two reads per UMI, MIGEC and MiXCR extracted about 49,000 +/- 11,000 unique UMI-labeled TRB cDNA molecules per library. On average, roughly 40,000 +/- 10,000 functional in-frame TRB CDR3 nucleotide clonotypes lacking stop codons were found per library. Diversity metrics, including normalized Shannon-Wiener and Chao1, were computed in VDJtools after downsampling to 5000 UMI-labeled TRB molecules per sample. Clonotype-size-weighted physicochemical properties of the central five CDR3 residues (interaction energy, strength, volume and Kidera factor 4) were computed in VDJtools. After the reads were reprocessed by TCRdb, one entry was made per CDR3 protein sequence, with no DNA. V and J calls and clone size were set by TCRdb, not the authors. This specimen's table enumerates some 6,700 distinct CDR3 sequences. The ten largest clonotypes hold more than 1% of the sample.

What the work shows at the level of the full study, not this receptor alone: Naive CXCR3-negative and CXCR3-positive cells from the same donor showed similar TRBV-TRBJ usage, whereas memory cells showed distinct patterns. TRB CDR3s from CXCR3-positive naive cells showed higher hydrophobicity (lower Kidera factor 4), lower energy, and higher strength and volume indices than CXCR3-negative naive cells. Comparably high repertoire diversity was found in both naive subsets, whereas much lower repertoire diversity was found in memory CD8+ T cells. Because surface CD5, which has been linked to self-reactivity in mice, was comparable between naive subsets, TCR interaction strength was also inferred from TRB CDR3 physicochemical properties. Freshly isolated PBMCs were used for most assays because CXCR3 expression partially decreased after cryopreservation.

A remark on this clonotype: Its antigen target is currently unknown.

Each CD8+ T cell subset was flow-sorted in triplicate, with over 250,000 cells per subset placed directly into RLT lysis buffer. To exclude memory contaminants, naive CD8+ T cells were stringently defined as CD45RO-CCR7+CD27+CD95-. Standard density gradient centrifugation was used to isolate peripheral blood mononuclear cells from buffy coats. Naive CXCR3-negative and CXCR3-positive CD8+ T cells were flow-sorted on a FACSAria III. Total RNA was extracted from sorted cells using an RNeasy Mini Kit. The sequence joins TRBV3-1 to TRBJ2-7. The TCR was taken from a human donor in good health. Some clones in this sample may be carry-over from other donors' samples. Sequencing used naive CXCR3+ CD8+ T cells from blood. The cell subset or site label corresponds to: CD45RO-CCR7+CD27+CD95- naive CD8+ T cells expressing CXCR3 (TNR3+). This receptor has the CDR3 CASSQEYSREKYF.